This T cell receptor (beta chain) appears in the sequencing data of a study of blood T cell repertoires in COVID-19. The wider study: Samples representing acute and convalescent COVID-19 were sourced from the United States, Italy and Spain. T cells, B-cell-depleted T cells, or PBMCs supplied cDNA or gDNA.

Original data processing: Amplified reference gene primers provided the basis for estimating nucleated cell counts. Some clones are missing from TCRdb's copy, which holds only in-frame ones; the method was immunoSEQ multiplex PCR. The V and J calls and clone size come from that table; D and trimming were worked out from the DNA. The sample lists about 300,000 clones; 88% were seen once. The CDR3 loop spans 14 amino acids. V lost 6 bases to trimming and J lost 7 bases; unmatched junction nucleotides: 10. Germline CDR1 reads SGHRS; CDR2 reads YFSETQ. This sequence joins TRBV5-1 and TRBJ2-5; TRBD1 matches 9 bases. The sequencing input was peripheral blood. The receptor's source is a woman aged 30 to 39 who had recovered from COVID-19. The CDR3: CASIQGQGTATQYF. Written as DNA, the CDR3 is TGCGCCAGCATCCAGGGACAGGGAACAGCGACCCAGTACTTC.